The entry below gives a single T cell receptor (beta chain) sequence along with its context. This sample is part of a study of blood T cells in healthy people across ages. Across the study: Template-switching capture recovered about one barcoded beta molecule per two T cells.

Using a J-beta primer mix together with a sample-barcoded 5' primer, a second PCR was run for roughly 6 to 11 cycles. All cDNA molecules were each tagged by a template-switch adaptor with 12 random nucleotides. Using its own MiXCR run on the 5' RACE reads, TCRdb lists one record per CDR3 protein. The data hold 800,000 to 950,000 distinct CDR3 sequences, with about 48% observed a single time. CDR1 is MNHNY and CDR2 is SVGAGI in the germline V gene (reference sequence). With V trimmed by 6 bases and J by 0 bases, 9 bases remained unmatched. The CDR3 contains 16 residues. The sequence was collected from a man aged 30-40 years in good health. The sequenced sample was blood. The rearrangement uses TRBV6-6 and TRBJ2-3; TRBD1 matches 7 bases. The CDR3 here is CASSPDRRSSTDTQYF. CDR3 DNA sequence: TGTGCCAGCAGCCCGGACAGGCGATCTAGCACAGATACGCAGTATTTT.